These 22 T cell receptor beta chains came from one sample sequenced in a study of blood T cells in healthy people across ages. A second PCR of roughly 7 to 11 cycles used a sample-barcoded 5' primer and a J-beta primer mix. One entry per CDR3 protein, called by TCRdb with MiXCR from the 5' RACE reads. The sample includes 1 million or so distinct CDR3 sequences, less than 50% of them seen just once. The sequenced sample was blood. These receptor sequences come from a woman in her sixties or seventies in good health.

The J gene is TRBJ2-1, the V gene TRBV27, with TRBD2 matching 10 bases. The CDR3 extends over 18 amino acids. CDR1 is MNHEY and CDR2 is SMNVEV in the germline V gene (reference sequence). V lost 1 base to trimming and J lost 3 bases; unmatched junction nucleotides: 9. The CDR3 loop is CASSLLLAGQVYYNEQFF. The CDR3 DNA is TGTGCCAGCAGTTTATTACTAGCGGGACAAGTATACTACAATGAGCAGTTCTTC.

This clonotype was seen more than once but under ten times. This sequence joins TRBV6-2 or TRBV6-3 and TRBJ2-4; no definite D call. This CDR3 has 16 residues. Trimming shortened V by 5 bases and J by 0 bases, and 14 bases separated the two germline ends. Germline V gives CDR1 MNHEY, CDR2 SVGEGT. In DNA, the CDR3 is TGTGCCAGCAGTACTCGAAGCGATCTAGCCAAAAACATTCAGTACTTC. Encoded protein: CASSTRSDLAKNIQYF.

This clonotype was seen a few times. The CDR3, as DNA: TGTGCCAGCAGCCCCCTACTCGGGACTAGCGGGAGCTACGAGCAGTACTTC. Translation gives CASSPLLGTSGSYEQYF. The gene calls are TRBV6-6 and TRBJ2-7, with TRBD2 matching over 14 bases. V lost 6 bases, J lost 3 bases, and 10 bases stayed unmatched. CDR1 is MNHNY, CDR2 SVGAGI, per germline (reference sequence). There are 17 residues in the CDR3.

V gene TRBV10-3 combines with J gene TRBJ1-2, with D tentatively TRBD1 (5 bases). CDR3 length: 13 residues. Looked up from germline, CDR1 is ENHRY and CDR2 is SYGVKD. Trimming removed 4 bases at V and 6 bases at J, with 12 bases between. The CDR3 here is CAISGTISDGYTF. The CDR3 bases are TGTGCCATCAGTGGGACAATCAGCGATGGCTACACCTTC.

This clonotype was detected ten times or more. This sequence joins TRBV27 and TRBJ2-5; TRBD1 matches 7 bases. V lost 3 bases, J lost 2 bases, and 3 bases stayed unmatched. Germline V lookup: CDR1 MNHEY, CDR2 SMNVEV (reference sequence). This CDR3 is built from 14 residues. The CDR3 DNA is TGTGCCAGCAGTTTTAGGGGGCCTCAAGAGACCCAGTACTTC. It yields the protein CASSFRGPQETQYF.

The gene calls are TRBV5-1 and TRBJ2-1, with a possible D match to TRBD2 (6 bases). The germline V gene has CDR1 SGHRS and CDR2 YFSETQ. V lost 0 bases and J lost 7, with 14 bases in between. The CDR3 contains 15 residues. The CDR3 region is CASSLAAGSGNEQFF. CDR3 sequence (DNA): TGCGCCAGCAGCTTGGCGGCCGGGAGTGGGAATGAGCAGTTCTTC.

The chain is built from TRBV20-1 and TRBJ2-7; D possibly corresponds to TRBD2 (6 bases). The CDR3 extends over 15 amino acids. Germline V gene sequence: CDR1 DFQATT, CDR2 SNEGSKA (reference sequence). The V and J ends lost 5 bases and 0 bases respectively, with 17 bases between them. The CDR3 protein is CSAYRLRESSYEQYF. In nucleotides, the CDR3 is TGCAGTGCTTATAGGTTACGGGAGAGCTCCTACGAGCAGTACTTC.

The sample holds a few counts of this clonotype. CDR3 sequence (DNA): TGTGCCAGCAAGGCCCGGGACTACGAGCAGTACTTC. This encodes CASKARDYEQYF. The chain is built from TRBV6-5 and TRBJ2-7, with D perhaps matching TRBD2 (5 bases). Germline V gene data show CDR1 as MNHEY and CDR2 as SVGAGI. This CDR3 contains 12 residues. Trimming shortened V by 7 bases and J by 3 bases, and 10 bases separated the two germline ends.

This clonotype was seen a few times. The chain links TRBV30 to TRBJ1-4; possible D gene TRBD1, 5 bases. The CDR3 covers 14 residues. Trimming shortened V by 1 base and J by 4 bases, and 10 bases separated the two germline ends. Per germline, CDR1 GTSNPN and CDR2 SVGIG (reference sequence). DNA for the CDR3: TGTGCCTGGAGTGCGGGACGGGGTAATGAAAAACTGTTTTTT. It specifies CAWSAGRGNEKLFF.

The chain uses TRBV24-1 and TRBJ2-6, with TRBD1 matching over 7 bases. This CDR3 spans 15 amino acids. Germline V CDR1 and CDR2: KGHDR, SFDVKD. Losses at the gene ends were 7 bases for V and 0 bases for J; bases not matched to a gene: 2. The CDR3 nucleotides are TGTGCCACCAGCCCAGGGGGCTCTGGGGCCAACGTCCTGACTTTC. Its protein is CATSPGGSGANVLTF.

The CDR3 protein is CASSLADREADTQYF. The CDR3 coding sequence is TGTGCCAGCAGCTTAGCAGACAGGGAGGCAGATACGCAGTATTTT. The rearrangement uses TRBV7-9 and TRBJ2-3, with D perhaps TRBD1 (7 bases). The CDR3 spans 15 residues. Germline V lookup: CDR1 SEHNR, CDR2 FQNEAQ (reference sequence). V shed 0 bases and J shed 4 bases, with 11 bases lying between them.

This clonotype has only one observation. V usage is TRBV3-1 and J usage is TRBJ2-1; 11 nucleotides match TRBD1. This CDR3 comprises 14 residues. Germline V gene lookup returns CDR1 LGHDT and CDR2 YNNKEL (reference sequence). V shed 5 bases, J shed 10 bases, and the junction held 7 bases outside the gene matches. In DNA, the CDR3 is TGTGCCAGCAGCTCCGGGGACAGGGGGTACGAGCAGTTCTTC. This sequence encodes CASSSGDRGYEQFF.

V is TRBV19 and J is TRBJ2-5, with D perhaps TRBD2 (6 bases). Germline CDR1 is LNHDA and CDR2 is SQIVND (reference sequence). CDR3 size: 13 residues. Between the trimmed V and J ends, which lost 4 bases and 11 bases, there was a span of 17 bases. The CDR3 coding sequence is TGTGCCAGTAGTAGAGTCCGGAGTCGGGAGCAGTACTTC. This sequence encodes CASSRVRSREQYF.

The chain is built from TRBV5-1 and TRBJ2-1; 8 nucleotides line up with TRBD2. CDR1 is SGHRS, CDR2 YFSETQ, per germline. V shed 3 bases, J shed 4 bases, and the junction held 9 bases outside the gene matches. The CDR3 length is 16 residues. The CDR3 DNA follows: TGCGCCAGCAGCTCAAGCGGGAGTGACTTTTACAATGAGCAGTTCTTC. This gives the protein CASSSSGSDFYNEQFF.

Of note for this clonotype: An end of the junction differs from the germline gene, which may be a read error. The chain has TRBV5-1 and TRBJ2-1; perhaps TRBD1 as D (6 bases). Looked up from germline, CDR1 is SGHRS and CDR2 is YFSETQ. The CDR3 sequence is 15 residues long. The chain's CDR3 is CASSSGTTNYNEQFF. CDR3 coding DNA: TGCGCCAGCAGCTCTGGGACAACAAACTACAATGAACAGTTCTTC.

The chain couples TRBV7-9 to TRBJ2-5; no clear D. The J call may not be correct, given that the DNA end is closer to TRBJ2-1. The CDR3 spans 13 residues. Germline V CDR1 and CDR2: SEHNR, FQNEAQ (reference sequence). The CDR3 here is CASSTTYQETQFF. In nucleotides, the CDR3 is TGTGCCAGCAGCACTACCTACCAAGAGACCCAGTTCTTC.

The J gene is TRBJ1-2, the V gene TRBV21-1; the listed D gene, TRBD1, was not tested against the DNA. TRBV21-1 is deemed a pseudogene. The CDR3 has 18 residues. CDR3 DNA: TGTGCCAGCAGCAAAGTCCCAACCTCGGACAGAGCGAACTATAGCTACACCTTC. Protein: CASSKVPTSDRANYSYTF.

V is TRBV7-2 and J is TRBJ2-1; tentative D call: TRBD2 (6 bases). V lost 5 bases and J lost 4, with 15 bases in between. The CDR3 length is 15 residues. Looked up from germline, CDR1 is SGHTA and CDR2 is FQGNSA. The CDR3, as DNA: TGTGCCAGCAGCCCCGGGGGACGGCCTTACAATGAGCAGTTCTTC. It encodes CASSPGGRPYNEQFF.

The rearrangement joins TRBV5-8 to TRBJ1-1; D unresolved. In germline, CDR1 is SGHTS, CDR2 YDEGEE. The CDR3 has 9 residues. V was cut by 1 base and J by 11 bases, with 3 bases left in between. The CDR3 loop reads CASSLYAFF. CDR3 in DNA: TGTGCCAGCAGCTTGTACGCTTTCTTT.

CDR3 loop: CASSSGQSGNNEQFF. The CDR3 DNA follows: TGCGCCAGCAGCTCGGGACAATCGGGTAACAATGAGCAGTTCTTC. The chain links TRBV5-1 to TRBJ2-1; maybe TRBD1 (6 bases). The CDR3 has 15 residues. V lost 3 bases and J 5 bases, leaving 15 bases between the germline ends. Germline-derived CDR1 and CDR2 are SGHRS and YFSETQ. The full variable domain, in which reference TRBV5-1 and TRBJ2-1 provide the parts outside the CDR3, is KAGVTQTPRYLIKTRGQQVTLSCSPISGHRSVSWYQQTPGQGLQFLFEYFSETQRNKGNFPGRFSGRQFSNSRSEMNVSTLELGDSALYLCASSSGQSGNNEQFFGPGTRLTVL.

This clonotype was detected a few times. The rearrangement joins TRBV12-3 or TRBV12-4 to TRBJ2-7, with a weak D call TRBD1 (5 bases). This CDR3 comprises 14 residues. V was cut by 8 bases and J by 1 base, with 15 bases left in between. The CDR3 coding sequence is TGTGCCAGCGGCAAGGGGCGCGTTTCCTACGAGCAGTACTTC. Translating gives CASGKGRVSYEQYF.

This clonotype was seen more than once but under ten times. This chain joins TRBV6-5 and TRBJ2-6; D is uncertain. The V end lost 6 bases, the J end lost 1 base, and 7 bases lay between the germline ends. There are 14 residues in the CDR3. CDR1 is MNHEY, CDR2 SVGAGI, per germline. The CDR3 sequence: CASRKASGANVLTF. The CDR3 DNA reads as TGTGCCAGCAGAAAAGCTTCTGGGGCCAACGTCCTGACTTTC.